The rows below give T cell receptor beta chains drawn from one sample of a study of siplizumab effects on memory and regulatory T cells. Clones were read by immunoSEQ multiplex PCR, and TCRdb kept only the in-frame ones, dropping some. The data hold about 100,000 clones, with 91% observed a single time. The material sequenced was CD4+ T cells sorted from blood. The receptors stem from a human donor in good health. Each CDR3 is given with its conserved first and last residue. The order of the fields is V gene, clone size, J gene, CDR3 length, D gene, CDR3 protein, CDR3 DNA. The D gene is left open where the match is weak. Some rows mark clone size as missing; the rest say once, few, many or name a class of expanded clone.

TRBV19	.	TRBJ2-1	11	.	CASQNLREQFF	TGTGCCAGCCAGAATCTGAGGGAGCAGTTCTTC
TRBV29-1	.	TRBJ2-7	13	TRBD1	CSVQGQGAYEQYF	TGCAGCGTTCAAGGACAGGGGGCCTACGAGCAGTACTTC
TRBV7-2	.	TRBJ2-6	15	.	CASSSGASGANVLTF	TGTGCCAGCAGCTCGGGGGCCTCTGGGGCCAACGTCCTGACTTTC
TRBV7-9	.	TRBJ2-5	15	TRBD2	CASSPGTTPLGTQYF	TGTGCCAGCAGCCCAGGGACTACTCCTTTGGGGACCCAGTACTTC
TRBV19	once	TRBJ1-2	14	TRBD1	CASSRQGNSAGYTF	TGTGCCAGTAGTAGACAGGGAAACTCCGCTGGCTACACCTTC
TRBV6-6	.	TRBJ2-7	14	.	CASSSPEVAYEQYF	TGTGCCAGCAGTTCTCCCGAGGTAGCCTACGAGCAGTACTTC
TRBV11-1	.	TRBJ1-3	16	.	CASSFIQGGSGNTIYF	TGTGCCAGCAGCTTTATTCAGGGCGGCTCTGGAAACACCATATATTTT
TRBV12-5	.	TRBJ2-3	15	.	CASGPSQGYTDTQYF	TGTGCTAGTGGTCCGTCGCAGGGATACACAGATACGCAGTATTTT
TRBV6-5	.	TRBJ1-1	14	.	CASRAGIVGTEAFF	TGTGCCAGCAGAGCAGGGATAGTGGGCACTGAAGCTTTCTTT
TRBV7-9	once	TRBJ2-7	15	TRBD2	CASSLAGSGPYEQYF	TGTGCCAGCAGCTTAGCCGGTAGCGGGCCCTACGAGCAGTACTTC
TRBV10-3	.	TRBJ2-3	12	.	CAFAQDTDTQYF	TGTGCCTTCGCGCAGGACACAGATACGCAGTATTTT
TRBV2	.	TRBJ2-3	14	.	CASSDLVTTDTQYF	TGTGCCAGCAGTGATTTGGTGACCACAGATACGCAGTATTTT
TRBV30	.	TRBJ1-5	13	TRBD1	CAWGTVSNQPQHF	TGTGCCTGGGGGACAGTTAGCAATCAGCCCCAGCATTTT
TRBV10-3	.	TRBJ2-2	13	.	CAISEDWTGELFF	TGTGCCATCAGTGAAGACTGGACCGGGGAGCTGTTTTTT
TRBV25-1	.	TRBJ1-5	15	TRBD1	CASSATGGSNQPQHF	TGTGCCAGCAGTGCGACAGGGGGAAGCAATCAGCCCCAGCATTTT
TRBV4-1	.	TRBJ2-7	14	.	CASSRAGGVAEQYF	TGCGCCAGCAGCCGGGCGGGTGGGGTCGCCGAGCAGTACTTC
TRBV30	.	TRBJ1-3	13	.	CAWLWDNGNTIYF	TGTGCCTGGTTATGGGACAACGGAAACACCATATATTTT
TRBV6-5	.	TRBJ2-7	11	.	CASSEGFEQYF	TGTGCCAGCAGTGAGGGGTTCGAGCAGTACTTC
TRBV18	.	TRBJ1-6	15	.	CASSADSSYNSPLHF	TGTGCCAGCTCCGCGGACAGCTCCTATAATTCACCCCTCCACTTT
TRBV2	.	TRBJ2-3	16	TRBD1	CASGPGQGRGTDTQYF	TGTGCCAGCGGTCCGGGACAGGGGAGAGGCACAGATACGCAGTATTTT
TRBV7-2	.	TRBJ2-4	15	.	CASSLLSLAKNIQYF	TGTGCCAGCAGCTTATTAAGTTTAGCCAAAAACATTCAGTACTTC
TRBV7-9	.	TRBJ2-7	16	TRBD2	CASSPPFVAGYYEQYF	TGTGCCAGCAGCCCTCCCTTTGTAGCGGGGTACTACGAGCAGTACTTC
TRBV11-3	.	TRBJ2-3	12	.	CASSQGMDTQYF	TGTGCCAGCAGTCAGGGAATGGATACGCAGTATTTT
TRBV7-9	once	TRBJ1-1	13	.	CASSLDRNTEAFF	TGTGCCAGCAGTCTCGACAGGAACACTGAAGCTTTCTTT
TRBV6-1	.	TRBJ1-2	13	.	CASSYQVERGYTF	TGTGCCAGCAGTTATCAGGTGGAGCGTGGCTACACCTTC
TRBV6-5	.	TRBJ1-2	14	.	CASSQREANYGYTF	TGTGCCAGCAGTCAGCGGGAGGCTAACTATGGCTACACCTTC
TRBV9	.	TRBJ1-6	13	TRBD1	CASSGQGSSPLHF	TGTGCCAGCAGCGGACAGGGGTCTTCACCCCTCCACTTT
TRBV30	.	TRBJ2-3	15	TRBD2	CAWSSGGARTDTQYF	TGTGCCTGGAGTTCCGGGGGGGCCAGGACAGATACGCAGTATTTT
TRBV5-1	once	TRBJ2-3	11	.	CASRGTDTQYF	TGCGCCAGCAGGGGCACAGATACGCAGTATTTT
TRBV30	.	TRBJ1-4	13	.	CAWIPGGSEKLFF	TGTGCCTGGATTCCGGGGGGGAGTGAAAAACTGTTTTTT
TRBV7-2	.	TRBJ1-5	14	.	CASSFGALNQPQHF	TGTGCCAGCAGCTTCGGGGCTCTCAATCAGCCCCAGCATTTT
TRBV30	.	TRBJ1-5	12	TRBD1	CAWSVRRDSGSF	TGTGCCTGGAGTGTAAGGCGGGACAGTGGGTCTTTT
TRBV7-3	.	TRBJ2-5	15	TRBD1	CASSSRDRGQETQYF	TGTGCCAGCAGCTCCCGGGACAGGGGGCAAGAGACCCAGTACTTC
TRBV6-1	.	TRBJ1-5	15	TRBD1	CASSDNRGGNQPQHF	TGTGCCAGCAGTGATAACAGGGGGGGCAATCAGCCCCAGCATTTT
TRBV7-9	.	TRBJ1-6	15	.	CASSETTHEGSPLHF	TGTGCCAGCAGCGAAACAACCCACGAGGGTTCACCCCTCCACTTT
TRBV2	.	TRBJ1-1	12	.	CASGRENTEAFF	TGTGCCAGCGGACGGGAGAACACTGAAGCTTTCTTT
TRBV28	.	TRBJ2-7	13	TRBD1	CASRGQGSYEQYF	TGTGCCAGCAGGGGACAGGGCTCCTACGAGCAGTACTTC
TRBV12-5	.	TRBJ2-4	12	.	CASGPDVDIQYF	TGTGCTAGTGGTCCGGACGTGGACATTCAGTACTTC
TRBV28	.	TRBJ1-2	12	.	CASGPANYGYTF	TGTGCCAGCGGGCCTGCTAACTATGGCTACACCTTC
TRBV4-3	.	TRBJ1-2	12	.	CASSQDRFGYTF	TGCGCCAGCAGCCAAGACAGGTTTGGCTACACCTTC
TRBV5-1	.	TRBJ2-7	14	.	CASSLIQGSYAQYF	TGCGCCAGCAGCTTGATACAGGGTTCCTACGCGCAGTACTTC
TRBV5-5	.	TRBJ1-5	14	.	CASSLEGLGQPQHF	TGTGCCAGCAGCTTGGAAGGGTTGGGTCAGCCCCAGCATTTT
TRBV19	.	TRBJ1-1	15	.	CASKPGAIGGTEAFF	TGTGCCAGTAAGCCCGGGGCCATTGGGGGCACTGAAGCTTTCTTT
TRBV18	.	TRBJ1-2	16	TRBD1	CASSPSGDRDSYGYTF	TGTGCCAGCTCACCAAGCGGGGACCGGGACAGCTATGGCTACACCTTC
TRBV21-1	.	TRBJ2-7	18	.	CASSKEVFRQGSLYEQYF	TGTGCCAGCAGCAAAGAGGTTTTCCGGCAGGGATCCCTCTACGAGCAGTACTTC
TRBV27	.	TRBJ1-1	16	.	CASSFYNPTPPTEAFF	TGTGCCAGCAGTTTTTATAATCCTACGCCTCCCACTGAAGCTTTCTTT
TRBV6-6	.	TRBJ1-3	14	TRBD1	CATRRGGSGNIIYF	TGTGCCACCAGGCGAGGGGGCTCTGGAAACATCATATATTTT
TRBV29-1	.	TRBJ1-2	17	.	CSVERPGHKTHNYGYTF	TGCAGCGTTGAAAGGCCGGGACATAAGACCCATAACTATGGCTACACCTTC
TRBV5-1	once	TRBJ1-2	14	.	CASSLDLAGGGYTF	TGCGCCAGCAGCTTGGACTTAGCGGGTGGAGGCTACACCTTC
TRBV30	.	TRBJ2-2	15	.	CASNGDGDLTGELFF	TGTGCCTCCAATGGGGACGGAGATCTCACCGGGGAGCTGTTTTTT
TRBV6-6	.	TRBJ1-6	16	.	CASSTPESSYNSPLHF	TGTGCCAGCAGCACTCCAGAGAGCTCCTATAATTCACCCCTCCACTTT
TRBV7-9	.	TRBJ2-7	15	TRBD1	CASSSGQFSDYEQYF	TGTGCCAGCAGCTCGGGACAGTTTAGTGACTACGAGCAGTACTTC
TRBV12-5	.	TRBJ2-5	11	.	CASGEEETQYF	TGTGCTAGTGGTGAAGAAGAGACCCAGTACTTC
TRBV7-2	.	TRBJ1-1	13	TRBD1	CASSLQGRTEAFF	TGTGCCAGCAGCCTACAGGGGAGGACTGAAGCTTTCTTT
TRBV18	.	TRBJ1-1	12	.	CASSPLNTEAFF	TGTGCCAGCTCACCCCTAAACACTGAAGCTTTCTTT
TRBV11-3	.	TRBJ2-2	12	.	CASSLNTGELFF	TGTGCCAGCAGCCTTAACACCGGGGAGCTGTTTTTT
TRBV27	.	TRBJ1-1	16	.	CASSVGVQRGNTEAFF	TGTGCCAGCAGTGTGGGGGTCCAGCGGGGGAACACTGAAGCTTTCTTT
TRBV9	.	TRBJ1-3	15	.	CASSQLQFSGNTIYF	TGTGCCAGCAGCCAACTCCAATTCTCTGGAAACACCATATATTTT
TRBV12-2	.	TRBJ1-5	15	.	CASRLDCRCNQPQHF	TGTGCAAGTCGCTTAGACTGCCGGTGCAATCAGCCCCAGCATTTT
TRBV11-1	.	TRBJ2-2	17	.	CASSLGTLEEDTGELFF	TGTGCCAGCAGCTTAGGGACTCTGGAAGAGGACACCGGGGAGCTGTTTTTT